This TCR beta chain was identified in a study of response to subunit inactivated influenza vaccine. Study-wide results and caveats: Each seasonal influenza vaccination, the authors suggested, recruits few new T cells.

This clonotype appeared many times. Antigen unknown. TCRdb recomputed calls from the RT-PCR reads with MiXCR, one row per CDR3 protein. The sample shows just under 550,000 distinct CDR3 sequences, roughly 23% of them seen only once. The data also belong to a second study, concerning T cells expressing NK-cell markers. As reported in that work: As the method of synthesis, 5'RACE template switching with UMIs yielded TCR beta cDNA. For a handful of donors, the dominant NKG2C+ clonotypes made up roughly 1.0-8% of their CD8+ T cells. One observes that, in several donors, these clonotypes were also the leading ones within the CD3+CD56-NKG2C+ fraction. Unclear, still, was the HCMV specificity of the expanded NKG2C+ T cell clones.

This receptor was taken from a man between 50 and 59 years old who received an inactivated influenza vaccine. This specimen was CD4+ T cells sorted from PBMCs, taken 11 to 12 days after vaccination.

This chain's CDR3 is CASTRGGLTGELFF. The CDR3 coding sequence is TGTGCCAGCACCCGCGGAGGGCTTACCGGGGAGCTGTTTTTT. This sequence joins TRBV12-3 or TRBV12-4 and TRBJ2-2; D might be TRBD2 (6 bases). Trimming pared 7 bases from V and 5 bases from J, leaving 14 bases between. This CDR3 comprises 14 residues.